The rows below give T cell receptor beta chains drawn from one sample of a study of CD4+ T cells in melanoma. The protocol was immunoSEQ multiplex PCR, while the TCRdb copy is restricted to in-frame clones and leaves out a portion. This sample yields more than 13,000 clones, of which around four fifths are seen a single time; 5.5% to 6.5% belongs to the top ten. The sample was cells from a culture (not recorded whether cultured in vitro). All receptors come from a human donor with melanoma. Both conserved end residues are part of each CDR3. D genes are given only for firm matches. A row's size may be missing; if present it is once, few, many or a size class.

TRBV5-1	NA	16	NA	TRBJ2-5	TGCGCCAGCAGCTTGGGGTTACATGGGGCGGGAGAGACCCAGTACTTC	CASSLGLHGAGETQYF
TRBV18	NA	15	NA	TRBJ2-1	TGTGCCAGCTCAAGAACGGGGGGCTTTCGGAATGAGCAGTTCTTC	CASSRTGGFRNEQFF
TRBV7-6	few	16	TRBD2	TRBJ2-3	TGTGCCAGCAGCCACCGGCTAGCGGGGGGTACAGATACGCAGTATTTT	CASSHRLAGGTDTQYF
TRBV20-1	NA	11	NA	TRBJ1-1	TGCAGTGCTACCCGGAACACTGAAGCTTTCTTT	CSATRNTEAFF
TRBV2	NA	17	TRBD2	TRBJ2-3	TGTGCCAGCAGTCAAACCACACTAGCGGGGGTCACAGATACGCAGTATTTT	CASSQTTLAGVTDTQYF
TRBV30	NA	16	TRBD2	TRBJ2-3	TGTGCCTGGAGTTATCCTGGGGGGGGGAGCACAGATACGCAGTATTTT	CAWSYPGGGSTDTQYF
TRBV5-1	NA	15	TRBD1	TRBJ2-2	TGCGCCAGCAGCGCCGCCGGGACAGGGAGAGGGGAGCTGTTTTTT	CASSAAGTGRGELFF
TRBV29-1	NA	13	NA	TRBJ2-7	TGCAGCGTTGGGTCTGGGCCGACCTACGAGCAGTACTTC	CSVGSGPTYEQYF
TRBV10-1	NA	18	TRBD2	TRBJ2-2	TGCGCCAGCAGTGAGTCAGCAGCGGGGGGAACGAACACCGGGGAGCTGTTTTTT	CASSESAAGGTNTGELFF
TRBV7-2	few	16	NA	TRBJ1-2	TGTGCCAGCAGCCCCCCGCCCGCGACAGGCAGATATGGCTACACCTTC	CASSPPPATGRYGYTF
TRBV18	NA	12	NA	TRBJ2-7	TGTGCCAGCTCGCTCTCCCTTGAAGAGCAGTACTTC	CASSLSLEEQYF
TRBV4-1	few	14	TRBD1	TRBJ1-5	TGCGCCAGCAGCCGAGGACAGGGCAATCAGCCCCAGCATTTT	CASSRGQGNQPQHF
TRBV6-1	NA	15	NA	TRBJ1-6	TGTGCCAGCAACTCCCTCGACAGGCGGGATTCACCCCTCCACTTT	CASNSLDRRDSPLHF
TRBV30	NA	14	NA	TRBJ1-4	TGTGCCTGGAGAGGGTGGCAGGAGAGGGAAAAACTGTTTTTT	CAWRGWQEREKLFF
TRBV14	NA	17	NA	TRBJ2-3	TGTGCCAGCAGTTCCTACGGACATTTGAACGAAGCAGATACGCAGTATTTT	CASSSYGHLNEADTQYF
TRBV6-1	once	12	NA	TRBJ2-1	TGTGCCAGCAGTGGATTTTTTTTCGTGTCGTTCTTC	CASSGFFFVSFF
TRBV19	NA	13	NA	TRBJ1-3	TGTGCCAGTAATGGGGCTACTGGAAACACCATATATTTT	CASNGATGNTIYF